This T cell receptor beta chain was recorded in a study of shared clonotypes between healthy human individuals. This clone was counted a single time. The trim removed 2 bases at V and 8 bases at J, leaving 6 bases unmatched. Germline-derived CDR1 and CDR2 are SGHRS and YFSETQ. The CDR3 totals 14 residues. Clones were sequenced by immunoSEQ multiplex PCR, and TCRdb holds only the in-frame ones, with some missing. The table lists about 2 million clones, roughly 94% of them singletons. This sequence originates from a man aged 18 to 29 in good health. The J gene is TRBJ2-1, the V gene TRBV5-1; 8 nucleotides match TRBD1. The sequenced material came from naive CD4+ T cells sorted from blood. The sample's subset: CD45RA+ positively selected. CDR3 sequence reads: CASSFGQGVDEQFF. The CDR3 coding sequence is TGCGCCAGCAGCTTTGGACAGGGCGTGGATGAGCAGTTCTTC. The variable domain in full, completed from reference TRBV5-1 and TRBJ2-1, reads KAGVTQTPRYLIKTRGQQVTLSCSPISGHRSVSWYQQTPGQGLQFLFEYFSETQRNKGNFPGRFSGRQFSNSRSEMNVSTLELGDSALYLCASSFGQGVDEQFFGPGTRLTVL.